This record covers a single T cell receptor beta chain. Its antigen is not known. These data are taken from a study of OX40 agonist ivuxolimab in advanced cancers. In the study overall: Eligibility rules accepted prior anti-PD-1, anti-PD-L1 or anti-CTLA-4 therapy, and 30% to 40% had some.

Germline values: CDR1 ENHRY, CDR2 SYGVKD. V trimming: 6 bases; J trimming: 6 bases; junction bases outside the gene matches: 4. The CDR3 covers 13 residues. Study-level results: At 0.1 to 3.0 mg/kg, CD4+ and CD8+ blood T cells expanded clonally by week 6.

Only in-frame clones appear in the TCRdb table, and some are missing; sequencing was by immunoSEQ multiplex PCR. The repertoire holds 83,000 or so clones, with approximately 84% as singletons. Anyone with autoimmune disease history or systemic immunosuppression was excluded. Sampled blood was obtained at baseline, cycle 4 day 1, and cycle 7 day 1. The specimen was CD4+ or CD8+ T cells sorted from blood, collected in a trial of the OX40 agonist ivuxolimab. The chain employs TRBV10-3 and TRBJ1-5, with 8 nucleotides matching TRBD1. The TCR sequence derives from an adult with an advanced solid tumor such as melanoma, head and neck, liver or kidney cancer. CDR3 bases: TGTGCCATCAGGGACAGGGATGTTCAGCCCCAGCATTTT. This codes for CAIRDRDVQPQHF.